One and the same sample provided the 24 T cell receptor beta chains below, sequenced in a study of T cell changes during pregnancy in multiple sclerosis. The method was immunoSEQ multiplex PCR; TCRdb's version includes in-frame clones alone and lacks a portion of them. The sample carries around 75,000 clones, roughly 90% recorded once. Material: peripheral blood, obtained in the first trimester of pregnancy. The receptor set was obtained from a female donor in good health, enrolled as a control in a pregnancy study.

The V and J genes are TRBV19 and TRBJ1-1, with 8 bases fitting TRBD1. The germline gives CDR1 LNHDA, CDR2 SQIVND (reference sequence). This CDR3 has 16 residues. J was trimmed by 0 bases and V by 6 bases; bases with no gene match: 9. The DNA of the CDR3 is TGTGCCAGTAGGACCAACGACAGGGGAATGAACACTGAAGCTTTCTTT. Its protein is CASRTNDRGMNTEAFF.

This rearrangement joins TRBV2 to TRBJ1-4; 7 nucleotides align to TRBD1. J was trimmed by 0 bases and V by 7 bases; bases with no gene match: 5. Germline-derived CDR1 and CDR2 are SNHLY and FYNNEI. The CDR3 sequence is 15 residues long. The CDR3 region has the DNA TGTGCCAGCACCCTCCAGGGGGCAACTAATGAAAAACTGTTTTTT. Residues: CASTLQGATNEKLFF.

This chain links TRBV10-1 with TRBJ2-5; a possible D gene is TRBD2 (6 bases). The CDR3 has 14 amino acids. Per germline, CDR1 WNHNN and CDR2 SYGVQD (reference sequence). V lost 0 bases to trimming and J lost 7 bases, with 12 bases between them. The chain's CDR3 is CASSESGLGGTQYF. As DNA, the CDR3 is TGCGCCAGCAGTGAGTCGGGACTTGGGGGGACCCAGTACTTC.

The J gene is TRBJ1-3, the V gene TRBV28; 7 bases align to TRBD1. Germline CDR1 is MDHEN and CDR2 is SYDVKM. The CDR3 length is 13 residues. The ends lost 6 bases at V and 3 bases at J; junction bases unmatched: 2. The CDR3 nucleotides are TGTGCCAGCAGACAGGGGAATGGAAACACCATATATTTT. This sequence encodes CASRQGNGNTIYF.

The chain has TRBV6-5 and TRBJ2-1; 7 bases align to TRBD1. The CDR3 loop spans 16 amino acids. Germline V gives CDR1 MNHEY, CDR2 SVGAGI. The V segment lost 0 bases and the J segment 1 base; nucleotides outside the gene matches: 3. The CDR3 DNA sequence: TGTGCCAGCAGTTACTCGAGGACAGGTTCCTACAATGAGCAGTTCTTC. Encoded protein: CASSYSRTGSYNEQFF.

The V and J genes are TRBV19 and TRBJ1-1, with D tentatively TRBD1 (6 bases). Germline V gene sequence: CDR1 LNHDA, CDR2 SQIVND (reference sequence). The CDR3 spans 16 residues. V shed 0 bases and J shed 10 bases, with 21 bases lying between them. In DNA form, the CDR3 reads TGTGCCAGTAGTATAGATCGGGAATCGCGGGGGGCGGGAGCTTTCTTT. Translating it yields CASSIDRESRGAGAFF. The variable domain in full, with the rest retrieved from reference TRBV19 and TRBJ1-1, is DGGITQSPKYLFRKEGQNVTLSCEQNLNHDAMYWYRQDPGQGLRLIYYSQIVNDFQKGDIAEGYSVSREKKESFPLTVTSAQKNPTAFYLCASSIDRESRGAGAFFGQGTRLTVV.

Details on this clone: A junction end diverges from the germline sequence, so it may reflect a read error. The genes are TRBV29-1 and TRBJ2-3; D remains ambiguous. Germline V gene data show CDR1 as SQVTM and CDR2 as ANQGSEA. The CDR3 is 11 amino acids. This CDR3 is CSFDFRDTQYF. CDR3 DNA: TGCAGCTTTGATTTCCGGGATACGCAGTATTTT.

This clone showed up just a few times. The chain uses TRBV9 and TRBJ1-5; D not resolved. Per germline, CDR1 SGDLS and CDR2 YYNGEE. Trimming took 1 base from V and 3 from J, leaving 14 bases between them. This CDR3 has 16 amino acids. The DNA of the CDR3 is TGTGCCAGCAGCGTAACCCTAGGACTCAACAATCAGCCCCAGCATTTT. Residues: CASSVTLGLNNQPQHF.

A remark on this clone: Other DNA sequences in this specimen translate into the identical CDR3. The chain recombines TRBV2 with TRBJ1-1; possibly TRBD1 for D (5 bases). The CDR3 contains 13 residues. In germline, CDR1 is SNHLY, CDR2 FYNNEI. V lost 6 bases and J lost 4, with 12 bases in between. The CDR3 region is CASSTGGSTEAFF. The CDR3 nucleotides read TGTGCCAGCAGCACCGGGGGGTCCACTGAAGCTTTCTTT.

The V gene is TRBV6-5, the J gene TRBJ1-3, with 8 bases that match TRBD1. Germline loops: CDR1 MNHEY, CDR2 SVGAGI. The V and J ends lost 1 base and 5 bases, in that order; junction bases with no gene match: 7. The length of the CDR3 is 16 residues. CDR3 amino acids: CASSYFTGGKRNTIYF. In nucleotides, the CDR3 is TGTGCCAGCAGTTACTTCACAGGGGGGAAAAGAAACACCATATATTTT.

The chain employs TRBV30 and TRBJ1-4, with D hard to call. Germline-derived CDR1 and CDR2 are GTSNPN and SVGIG (reference sequence). CDR3 length: 18 amino acids. Trimming cost V 3 bases and J 3 bases, with 23 bases left between them. CDR3 region: CAWRGPLFDVTANEKLFF. DNA of the CDR3: TGTGCCTGGAGGGGCCCGCTATTTGATGTGACCGCTAATGAAAAACTGTTTTTT.

This clone was recorded once. This rearrangement joins TRBV2 to TRBJ2-2, with D perhaps matching TRBD2 (5 bases). From germline, CDR1 is SNHLY and CDR2 FYNNEI. The CDR3 consists of 13 residues. The V end lost 1 base, the J end lost 6 bases, and 6 bases lay between the germline ends. The CDR3: CASSEVRAGELFF. CDR3 nucleotides: TGTGCCAGCAGTGAAGTGCGGGCCGGGGAGCTGTTTTTT. The complete variable domain, with remaining parts taken from reference TRBV2 and TRBJ2-2, reads EPEVTQTPSHQVTQMGQEVILRCVPISNHLYFYWYRQILGQKVEFLVSFYNNEISEKSEIFDDQFSVERPDGSNFTLKIRSTKLEDSAMYFCASSEVRAGELFFGEGSRLTVL.

V and J are TRBV28 and TRBJ2-7; no reliable D call. In germline, CDR1 is MDHEN, CDR2 SYDVKM. Trimming shortened V by 2 bases and J by 2 bases, and 10 bases separated the two germline ends. The CDR3 sequence is 14 residues long. CDR3 protein: CASSLGRLAYEQYF. The CDR3 region has the DNA TGTGCCAGCAGTTTAGGCAGGTTAGCCTACGAGCAGTACTTC.

This sequence joins TRBV4-3 and TRBJ2-1; TRBD2 is a possible D gene (6 bases). The germline gives CDR1 LGHNA, CDR2 YSLEER. This CDR3 region has 15 residues. Trimming removed 1 base from V and 8 bases from J, with 15 bases in between. This chain's CDR3 is CASSQGSGRYDEQFF. Here the CDR3 DNA reads TGCGCCAGCAGCCAAGGCAGCGGGCGGTACGATGAGCAGTTCTTC.

The chain carries TRBV6-1 and TRBJ2-7; D perhaps matches TRBD1 (5 bases). There are 13 residues in the CDR3. Per the germline V gene, CDR1 is MNHNS and CDR2 is SASEGT. Trimming cost V 4 bases and J 2 bases, with 9 bases left between them. The chain's CDR3 is CASSAGQAYEQYF. As DNA, the CDR3 is TGTGCCAGCAGTGCAGGACAAGCCTACGAGCAGTACTTC.

This chain joins TRBV5-5 and TRBJ1-5; D unresolved. The CDR3 is 13 residues long. Germline V gene sequence: CDR1 SGHKS, CDR2 YYEKEE (reference sequence). The V end was cut by 4 bases, the J end by 5 bases, with 10 bases between. CDR3 in DNA: TGTGCCAGCAGCGCTGAGGATTATCAGCCCCAGCATTTT. Its protein product is CASSAEDYQPQHF.

The J gene is TRBJ2-3, the V gene TRBV7-6; D possibly corresponds to TRBD1 (6 bases). The CDR3 is 14 amino acids. The germline V gene encodes CDR1 SGHVS and CDR2 FNYEAQ. V was pared by 5 bases and J by 5 bases, with 14 bases between. This chain's CDR3 is CASSRLGGRDTQYF. The CDR3 region has the DNA TGTGCCAGCAGCCGCCTTGGGGGCCGAGATACGCAGTATTTT.

The gene calls are TRBV4-3 and TRBJ2-4, with TRBD2 identical over 11 bases. Germline V gene sequence: CDR1 LGHNA, CDR2 YSLEER. V lost 4 bases, J lost 0 bases, and 17 bases stayed unmatched. The length of the CDR3 is 21 residues. The CDR3 bases are TGCGCCAGCAGCCGAAGCGCCGGGACTAGCGGTCTCACGGGAGCCAAAAACATTCAGTACTTC. Its translation: CASSRSAGTSGLTGAKNIQYF.

The V and J genes are TRBV5-5 and TRBJ1-4; tentative D call: TRBD1 (5 bases). This CDR3 comprises 15 residues. The germline V and J ends were trimmed by 0 bases and 3 bases, with 9 bases remaining between them. Germline CDR1 reads SGHKS; CDR2 reads YYEKEE (reference sequence). CDR3 region: CASSLGGAANEKLFF. In DNA, the CDR3 is TGTGCCAGCAGCTTGGGTGGGGCGGCTAATGAAAAACTGTTTTTT.

The chain uses TRBV13 and TRBJ1-2; D is possibly TRBD1 (6 bases). V was pared by 5 bases and J by 6 bases, with 22 bases between. Germline values: CDR1 PRHDT, CDR2 FYEKMQ (reference sequence). CDR3 size: 16 residues. The CDR3: CASSLKYHRDRDGYTF. CDR3 coding DNA: TGTGCCAGCAGCCTAAAATACCACAGGGATCGGGATGGCTACACCTTC.

This chain joins TRBV6-4 and TRBJ2-1; weak D call: TRBD2 (6 bases). Trimming cost V 0 bases and J 5 bases, with 11 bases left between them. CDR1 and CDR2 from the germline V gene are MRHNA and SNTAGT. CDR3 length equals 15 residues. The CDR3 bases are TGTGCCAGCAGTGACTCCGCGGGGACTCACAATGAGCAGTTCTTC. The encoded protein is CASSDSAGTHNEQFF.

This chain joins TRBV25-1 and TRBJ2-3; 7 bases are a match to TRBD2. The CDR3 consists of 18 residues. V lost 4 bases, J lost 3 bases, and 16 bases stayed unmatched. Germline V gene sequence: CDR1 MGHDK, CDR2 SYGVNS. The CDR3 spells CASSATLWGGPKTDTQYF. DNA of the CDR3: TGTGCCAGCAGTGCGACTCTCTGGGGAGGGCCCAAGACAGATACGCAGTATTTT. Full variable domain (rest looked up from reference TRBV25-1 and TRBJ2-3): EADIYQTPRYLVIGTGKKITLECSQTMGHDKMYWYQQDPGMELHLIHYSYGVNSTEKGDLSSESTVSRIRTEHFPLTLESARPSHTSQYLCASSATLWGGPKTDTQYFGPGTRLTVL.

J is TRBJ2-5 and V is TRBV15, with TRBD1 matching 7 bases. This CDR3 has 14 residues. CDR1 and CDR2 (germline): LNHNV, YYDKDF (reference sequence). With 2 bases clipped from V and 2 bases from J, the junction kept 2 bases outside the gene matches. CDR3 protein: CATSRNRGQETQYF. The CDR3 DNA is TGTGCCACCAGCAGAAACAGGGGTCAAGAGACCCAGTACTTC.

The chain links TRBV7-2 to TRBJ2-7, with D tentatively TRBD2 (5 bases). Germline CDR1 and CDR2: SGHTA and FQGNSA. The ends were cut back, 2 bases at V and 2 bases at J, with 7 bases in the middle. The CDR3 consists of 13 residues. In nucleotides, the CDR3 is TGTGCCAGCAGCTTAACACTAGCCTACGAGCAGTACTTC. Protein product: CASSLTLAYEQYF.